Included here is one T cell receptor (beta chain) sequence, with context. Its antigen remains unknown. The data are from a study of T cell responses to AZD1222 COVID-19 vaccine. Looking at the study overall: Samples with a second dose at about 4 or about 12 weeks were pooled together.

Generated by immunoSEQ multiplex PCR, the TCRdb table keeps only in-frame clones and is missing some. This sample has some 100,000 clones, with just under 90% found just once. Looked up from germline, CDR1 is SGHRS and CDR2 is YFSETQ. The CDR3 is made up of 16 amino acids. Trimming removed 4 bases from V and 1 base from J; junction bases left unmatched: 9. Study results and limitations: The peak T cell response came first, and repertoires were sampled only after it. Females outnumbered males among donors, who were mostly white British; clonal diversity was possibly underestimated.

The origin of this receptor is an adult in good health. This material consisted of peripheral blood, taken on day 0 of AZD1222 vaccination. The rearrangement links TRBV5-1 to TRBJ2-3; 7 positions agree with TRBD1. The CDR3 DNA is TGCGCCAGCAGCCGCTTTGACAGGGAGCGCACAGATACGCAGTATTTT. It codes for CASSRFDRERTDTQYF.